Given below is one T cell receptor beta chain in context. Its specificity is not known. In TCRdb, the reads were re-called with MiXCR into one record per CDR3 protein. Here the sample spans hundreds of thousands of distinct CDR3 sequences, around 30% being singletons. The data were taken from a study of T cell repertoires in cytomegalovirus infection. Study background: Both recently identified HLA-C-restricted and well-studied HLA-B-restricted CMV epitopes were used in the study. An indication of both CMV infection and matching HLA type came from public TCR beta signatures. Study-wide findings and caveats: CMV-specific TCR beta clonotypes restricted by HLA-C were the ones dominating the ex vivo response. Pooled public TCR beta family frequency picked out CMV carriers with the relevant HLA.

The V gene's germline CDR1 is SGHVS and CDR2 FNYEAQ. CDR3 length: 13 residues. The trim removed 5 bases at V and 7 bases at J, leaving 5 bases unmatched. The source of this sequence is a human donor in good health (CMV status not recorded). Some clones in this sample may be carry-over from other donors' samples. The sequencing here drew on cultured PBMCs, taken from culture after CMV antigen stimulation. The chain carries TRBV7-6 and TRBJ1-1, with TRBD1 matching over 9 bases. This CDR3 is CASSRPGQGEAFF. CDR3 nucleotides: TGTGCCAGCAGCCGCCCGGGACAGGGTGAAGCTTTCTTT.